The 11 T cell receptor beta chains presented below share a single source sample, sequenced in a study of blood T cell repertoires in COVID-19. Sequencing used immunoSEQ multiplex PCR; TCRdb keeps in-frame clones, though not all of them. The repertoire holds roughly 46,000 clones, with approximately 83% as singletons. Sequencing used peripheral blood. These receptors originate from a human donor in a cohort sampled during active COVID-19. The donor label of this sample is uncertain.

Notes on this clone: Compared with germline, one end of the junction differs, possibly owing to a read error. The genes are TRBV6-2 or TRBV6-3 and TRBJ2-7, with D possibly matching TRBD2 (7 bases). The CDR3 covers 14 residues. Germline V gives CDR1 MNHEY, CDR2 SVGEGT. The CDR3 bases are TGTGCCAGCAGTTACTGGGGCGGGGGCCCCCCTCGGCACTTC. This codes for CASSYWGGGPPRHF.

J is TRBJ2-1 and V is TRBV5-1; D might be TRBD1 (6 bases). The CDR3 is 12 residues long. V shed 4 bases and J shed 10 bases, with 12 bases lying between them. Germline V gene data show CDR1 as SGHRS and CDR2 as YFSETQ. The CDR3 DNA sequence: TGCGCCAGCAGCCACCCACAGGGAGAGCAGTTCTTC. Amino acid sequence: CASSHPQGEQFF.

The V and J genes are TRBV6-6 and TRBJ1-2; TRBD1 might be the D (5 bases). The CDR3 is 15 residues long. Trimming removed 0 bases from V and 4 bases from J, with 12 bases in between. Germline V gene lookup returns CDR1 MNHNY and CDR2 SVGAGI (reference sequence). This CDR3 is CASSYSKAGPYGYTF. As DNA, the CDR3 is TGTGCCAGCAGTTACTCGAAAGCAGGGCCCTATGGCTACACCTTC.

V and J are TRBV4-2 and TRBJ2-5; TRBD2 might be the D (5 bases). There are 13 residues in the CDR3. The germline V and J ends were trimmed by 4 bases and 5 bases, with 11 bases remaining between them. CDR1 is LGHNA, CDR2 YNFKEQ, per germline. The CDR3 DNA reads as TGTGCCAGCAGCCCGGGGATTACGGAGACCCAGTACTTC. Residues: CASSPGITETQYF.

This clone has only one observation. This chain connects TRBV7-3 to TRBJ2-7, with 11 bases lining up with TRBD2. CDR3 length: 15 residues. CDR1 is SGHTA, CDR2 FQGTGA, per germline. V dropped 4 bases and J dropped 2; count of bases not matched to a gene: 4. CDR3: CASSYSGGAPYEQYF. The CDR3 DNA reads TGTGCCAGCAGCTATAGCGGGGGGGCCCCCTACGAGCAGTACTTC.

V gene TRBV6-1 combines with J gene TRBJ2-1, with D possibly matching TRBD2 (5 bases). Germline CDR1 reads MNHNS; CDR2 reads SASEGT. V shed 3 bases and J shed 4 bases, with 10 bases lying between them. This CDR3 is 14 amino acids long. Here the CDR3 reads CASSERARYNEQFF. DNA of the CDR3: TGTGCCAGCAGTGAGAGGGCCCGGTACAATGAGCAGTTCTTC.

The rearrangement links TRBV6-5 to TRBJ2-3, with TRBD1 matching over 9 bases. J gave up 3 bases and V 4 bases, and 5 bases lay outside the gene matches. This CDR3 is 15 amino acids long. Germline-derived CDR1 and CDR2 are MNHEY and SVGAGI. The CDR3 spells CASSLGTGLTDTQYF. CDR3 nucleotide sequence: TGTGCCAGCAGTTTGGGGACAGGGTTGACAGATACGCAGTATTTT.

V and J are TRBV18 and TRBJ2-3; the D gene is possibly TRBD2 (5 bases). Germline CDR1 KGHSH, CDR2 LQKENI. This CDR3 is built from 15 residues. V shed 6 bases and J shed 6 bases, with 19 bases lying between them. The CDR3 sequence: CASSRNRGLPDTQYF. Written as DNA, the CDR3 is TGTGCCAGCTCCCGCAACCGAGGACTGCCGGATACGCAGTATTTT.

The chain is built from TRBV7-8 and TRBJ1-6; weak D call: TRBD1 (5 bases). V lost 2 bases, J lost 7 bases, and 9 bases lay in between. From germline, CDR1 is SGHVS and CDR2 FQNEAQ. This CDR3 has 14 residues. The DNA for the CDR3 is TGTGCCAGCAGCTTAAAAGGGGCCAATTCACCCCTCCACTTT. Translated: CASSLKGANSPLHF.

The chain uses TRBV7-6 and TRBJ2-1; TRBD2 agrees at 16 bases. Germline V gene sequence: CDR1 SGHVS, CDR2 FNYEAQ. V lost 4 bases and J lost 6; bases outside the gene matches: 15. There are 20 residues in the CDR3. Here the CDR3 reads CASSYQPPGTSGGAGNEQFF. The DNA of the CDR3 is TGTGCCAGCAGCTACCAACCCCCCGGGACTAGCGGGGGGGCCGGCAATGAGCAGTTCTTC.

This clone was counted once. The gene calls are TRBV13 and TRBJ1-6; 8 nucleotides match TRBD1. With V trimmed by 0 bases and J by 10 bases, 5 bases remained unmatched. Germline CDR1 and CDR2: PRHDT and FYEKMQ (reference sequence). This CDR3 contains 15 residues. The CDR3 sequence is CASSLGDRVGSPLHF. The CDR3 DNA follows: TGTGCCAGCAGCTTAGGGGACAGGGTCGGATCACCCCTCCACTTT.